This TCR beta chain was captured by sequencing in a study of T cell repertoires in cytomegalovirus infection. Each CDR3 protein is one row after TCRdb ran MiXCR on the reads. The data hold over 25,000 distinct CDR3 sequences, with around 19% observed a single time. Note on this clonotype: No antigen is known for it.

The CDR3 contains 13 residues. Looked up from germline, CDR1 is MNHGY and CDR2 is SAAAGT. V lost 6 bases and J 0 bases, leaving 8 bases between the germline ends. The V call is TRBV6-8, the J call TRBJ1-1, with D uncertain. This TCR came from a human donor in good health (CMV status not recorded). Some clones in this sample may be carry-over from other donors' samples. The input for sequencing was CD8+ T cells from cultured PBMCs, taken from culture after CMV antigen stimulation. CDR3 nucleotides: TGTGCCAGCAGGGTTAGTGTGAACACTGAAGCTTTCTTT. Translating gives CASRVSVNTEAFF.